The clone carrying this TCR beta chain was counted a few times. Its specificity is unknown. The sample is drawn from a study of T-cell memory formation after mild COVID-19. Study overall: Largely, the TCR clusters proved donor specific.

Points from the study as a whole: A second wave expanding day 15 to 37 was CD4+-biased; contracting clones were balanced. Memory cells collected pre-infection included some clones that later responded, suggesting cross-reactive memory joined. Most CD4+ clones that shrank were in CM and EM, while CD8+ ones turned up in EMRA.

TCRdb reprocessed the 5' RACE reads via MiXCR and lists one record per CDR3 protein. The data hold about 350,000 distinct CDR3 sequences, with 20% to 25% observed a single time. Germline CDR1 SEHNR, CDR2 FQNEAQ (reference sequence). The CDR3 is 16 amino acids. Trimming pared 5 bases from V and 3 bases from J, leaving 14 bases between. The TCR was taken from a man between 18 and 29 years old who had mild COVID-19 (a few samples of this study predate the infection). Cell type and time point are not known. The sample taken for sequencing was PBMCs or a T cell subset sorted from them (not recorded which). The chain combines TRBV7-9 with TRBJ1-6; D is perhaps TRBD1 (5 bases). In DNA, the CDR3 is TGTGCCAGCAGCCCACTGGACACCTACTATAATTCACCCCTCCACTTT. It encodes CASSPLDTYYNSPLHF.